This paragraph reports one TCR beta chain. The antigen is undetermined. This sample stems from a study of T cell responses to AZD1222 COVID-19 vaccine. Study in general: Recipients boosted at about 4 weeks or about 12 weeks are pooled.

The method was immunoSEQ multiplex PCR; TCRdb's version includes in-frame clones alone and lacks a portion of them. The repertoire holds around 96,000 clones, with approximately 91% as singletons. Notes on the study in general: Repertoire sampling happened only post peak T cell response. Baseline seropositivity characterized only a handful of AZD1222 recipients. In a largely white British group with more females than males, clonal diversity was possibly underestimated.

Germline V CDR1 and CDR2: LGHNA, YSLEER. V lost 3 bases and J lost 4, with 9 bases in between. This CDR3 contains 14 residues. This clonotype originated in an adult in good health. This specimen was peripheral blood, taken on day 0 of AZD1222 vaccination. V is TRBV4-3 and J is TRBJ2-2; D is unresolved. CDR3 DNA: TGCGCCAGCAGCCAGTTTCGGAGCACCGGGGAGCTGTTTTTT. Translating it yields CASSQFRSTGELFF.